What follows are 29 T cell receptor beta chains derived from one specimen sequenced in a study of cytomegalovirus exposure and HLA in healthy donors. The PCR made use of 60 Vbeta and 13 Jbeta primers. Here immunoSEQ multiplex PCR was the method, and the copy in TCRdb shows in-frame clones only, minus some. In the table there are 20,000 to 30,000 clones, roughly 79% of which are singletons. The sequencing sample was made of PBMCs. The receptors stem from a male donor in good health and CMV-seronegative.

This chain joins TRBV27 and TRBJ2-1; 11 nucleotides line up with TRBD2. The junction had 4 bases not matched to a gene; V was cut back by 2 bases and J by 7 bases. CDR3 length: 15 residues. Germline V lookup: CDR1 MNHEY, CDR2 SMNVEV (reference sequence). CDR3 residues: CASSLGLAGMNEQFF. CDR3 coding DNA: TGTGCCAGCAGTTTAGGACTAGCGGGTATGAATGAGCAGTTCTTC.

The V call is TRBV28, the J call TRBJ1-3; TRBD1 agrees at 8 bases. The junction had 7 bases not matched to a gene; V was cut back by 4 bases and J by 2 bases. Germline-derived CDR1 and CDR2 are MDHEN and SYDVKM. The CDR3 is 16 residues long. CDR3 sequence: CASSYSQGVPGNTIYF. CDR3 DNA: TGTGCCAGCAGTTATTCACAGGGGGTCCCTGGAAACACCATATATTTT.

The chain joins TRBV7-9 to TRBJ1-5; no firm D call. Germline lookup yields CDR1 SEHNR and CDR2 FQNEAQ (reference sequence). CDR3 size: 12 residues. V lost 6 bases, J lost 9 bases, and 12 bases lay in between. The CDR3 protein is CASSPGSGPQHF. The DNA for the CDR3 is TGTGCCAGCAGTCCGGGAAGTGGGCCCCAGCATTTT.

The chain uses TRBV2 and TRBJ2-1; 7 positions agree with TRBD1. The CDR3 spans 16 residues. V dropped 8 bases and J dropped 4; count of bases not matched to a gene: 14. Germline values: CDR1 SNHLY, CDR2 FYNNEI. The CDR3 sequence is CASSFEGQPHYNEQFF. In nucleotides, the CDR3 is TGTGCCAGCTCTTTTGAGGGACAGCCGCATTACAATGAGCAGTTCTTC.

The rearrangement uses TRBV7-8 and TRBJ1-5, with TRBD1 matching over 10 bases. Germline V lookup: CDR1 SGHVS, CDR2 FQNEAQ. The CDR3 loop spans 15 amino acids. The ends lost 3 bases at V and 5 bases at J; junction bases unmatched: 4. The DNA for the CDR3 is TGTGCCAGCAGCTTTACCGGGACAGGGGATCAGCCCCAGCATTTT. Encoded protein: CASSFTGTGDQPQHF.

This chain connects TRBV7-2 to TRBJ2-7; 8 bases are shared with TRBD2. V lost 4 bases to trimming and J lost 4 bases; unmatched junction nucleotides: 6. Germline values: CDR1 SGHTA, CDR2 FQGNSA. This CDR3 spans 14 amino acids. This CDR3 is CASSSSGLAYEQYF. In DNA form, the CDR3 reads TGTGCCAGCAGCTCCTCCGGACTAGCTTACGAGCAGTACTTC.

The chain joins TRBV6-1 to TRBJ2-1; D is possibly TRBD2 (6 bases). The CDR3 extends over 14 amino acids. V shed 8 bases and J shed 2 bases, with 13 bases lying between them. Germline-derived CDR1 and CDR2 are MNHNS and SASEGT. This CDR3 reads CASFRDWAYNEQFF. The CDR3, as DNA: TGTGCCAGCTTTCGGGACTGGGCCTACAATGAGCAGTTCTTC.

There are a few counts of this clone. This rearrangement joins TRBV30 to TRBJ1-5; D possibly corresponds to TRBD1 (5 bases). The V end lost 2 bases, the J end lost 4 bases, and 12 bases lay between the germline ends. The CDR3 runs to 14 residues. Germline CDR1 is GTSNPN and CDR2 is SVGIG (reference sequence). For the CDR3, the DNA is TGTGCCTGGAGTACCCTCAGGGAAAATCAGCCCCAGCATTTT. Translation: CAWSTLRENQPQHF.

The CDR3 sequence: CASSYGAGTGEREQYF. The DNA for the CDR3 is TGTGCCAGCAGTTACGGGGCAGGAACGGGGGAACGCGAGCAGTACTTC. This rearrangement joins TRBV6-5 to TRBJ2-5; perhaps TRBD2 as D (6 bases). The J call may be wrong; the DNA end is better matched by TRBJ2-7. The CDR3 extends over 16 amino acids. The V gene's germline CDR1 is MNHEY and CDR2 SVGAGI.

CDR3 region: CASSLTWTGSNSPLHF. As DNA, the CDR3 is TGTGCCAGCAGTCTTACCTGGACAGGGAGTAATTCACCCCTCCACTTT. The chain uses TRBV28 and TRBJ1-6; 8 nucleotides agree with TRBD1. V shed 5 bases, J shed 6 bases, and the junction held 9 bases outside the gene matches. Germline V gene lookup returns CDR1 MDHEN and CDR2 SYDVKM. The CDR3 has 16 amino acids.

This clone was counted only a few times. V usage is TRBV9 and J usage is TRBJ2-1, with 11 bases identical to TRBD2. There are 15 residues in the CDR3. The trim removed 2 bases at V and 4 bases at J, leaving 2 bases unmatched. CDR1 is SGDLS, CDR2 YYNGEE, per germline. Written as DNA, the CDR3 is TGTGCCAGCAGCGTGGGACTAGCGGAATACAATGAGCAGTTCTTC. Its translation: CASSVGLAEYNEQFF.

This chain uses TRBV19 with TRBJ1-5; no reliable D call. Trimming stripped 4 bases from V and 2 bases from J, with 6 bases between. The germline V gene encodes CDR1 LNHDA and CDR2 SQIVND (reference sequence). The CDR3 covers 13 residues. The DNA of the CDR3 is TGTGCCAGTAGTAGCGAGGGCAATCAGCCCCAGCATTTT. Its protein is CASSSEGNQPQHF. Based on the CDR3 plus reference TRBV19 and TRBJ1-5, the full variable domain is DGGITQSPKYLFRKEGQNVTLSCEQNLNHDAMYWYRQDPGQGLRLIYYSQIVNDFQKGDIAEGYSVSREKKESFPLTVTSAQKNPTAFYLCASSSEGNQPQHFGDGTRLSIL.

The chain uses TRBV7-2 and TRBJ2-3; a weak D match, TRBD2 (5 bases). The V end lost 2 bases, the J end lost 0 bases, and 12 bases lay between the germline ends. The CDR3 contains 16 residues. The germline V gene has CDR1 SGHTA and CDR2 FQGNSA. This chain's CDR3 is CASSLRLEASTDTQYF. Here the CDR3 DNA reads TGTGCCAGCAGCTTACGGTTGGAGGCTAGCACAGATACGCAGTATTTT. The variable domain in full, with the rest retrieved from reference TRBV7-2 and TRBJ2-3, is GAGVSQSPSNKVTEKGKDVELRCDPISGHTALYWYRQSLGQGLEFLIYFQGNSAPDKSGLPSDRFSAERTGGSVSTLTIQRTQQEDSAVYLCASSLRLEASTDTQYFGPGTRLTVL.

The rearrangement joins TRBV2 to TRBJ1-1; 7 nucleotides line up with TRBD1. V lost 6 bases, J lost 2 bases, and 3 bases stayed unmatched. Germline V lookup: CDR1 SNHLY, CDR2 FYNNEI. The CDR3 has 13 residues. CDR3 in amino acids: CASRTGSNTEAFF. DNA of the CDR3: TGTGCCAGCAGGACAGGGTCTAACACTGAAGCTTTCTTT.

This clone has only a few counts. The V gene is TRBV7-3, the J gene TRBJ2-5; D unresolved. The J call is uncertain, as TRBJ2-7 better fits the DNA end. The germline V gene encodes CDR1 SGHTA and CDR2 FQGTGA. The CDR3 contains 13 residues. CDR3 region: CASSLVVTSEQYF. The CDR3 nucleotides are TGTGCCAGCAGCCTAGTAGTGACCTCCGAGCAGTACTTC.

The CDR3 nucleotides read TGTGCCAGCTCACCAGGGGGAGGAACGCGATCCTACGAGCAGTACTTC. Translated: CASSPGGGTRSYEQYF. The V and J genes are TRBV18 and TRBJ2-7; TRBD2 is a possible D gene (6 bases). The CDR3 consists of 16 residues. Trimming removed 2 bases from V and 1 base from J, with 15 bases in between. Germline loops: CDR1 KGHSH, CDR2 LQKENI.

This chain links TRBV9 with TRBJ2-2; maybe TRBD1 (5 bases). CDR1 is SGDLS and CDR2 is YYNGEE in the germline V gene. The V gene lost 1 base and the J gene lost 0 bases, with 13 bases spanning the gap. The CDR3 loop spans 17 amino acids. The CDR3 coding sequence is TGTGCCAGCAGCGTATCCCTGGACAATACGAACACCGGGGAGCTGTTTTTT. Residues: CASSVSLDNTNTGELFF.

This clone was seen only once. The CDR3: CASSLIDRGNYGYTF. The CDR3 DNA reads as TGTGCCAGCAGTTTAATTGACAGGGGTAACTATGGCTACACCTTC. This sequence joins TRBV28 and TRBJ1-2; the match to TRBD1 covers 8 bases. CDR1 and CDR2 from the germline V gene are MDHEN and SYDVKM. The CDR3 contains 15 residues. V gave up 2 bases and J gave up 1 base; unmatched junction bases: 3.

This chain links TRBV6-1 with TRBJ2-1; tentatively, D is TRBD2 (5 bases). CDR3 length: 13 residues. Trimming removed 5 bases from V and 3 bases from J, with 8 bases in between. Germline CDR1 MNHNS, CDR2 SASEGT. The CDR3 sequence is CASSSGVYNEQFF. CDR3 nucleotides: TGTGCCAGCAGTTCCGGGGTCTACAATGAGCAGTTCTTC.

This clone was found once. Mismatch with germline at one junction end may stem from a read error. The chain is built from TRBV7-9 and TRBJ2-1; D may be TRBD2 (5 bases). The CDR3 covers 16 residues. Germline CDR1 and CDR2: SEHNR and FQNEAQ (reference sequence). The CDR3: CSSSLARSGTYNEQFF. CDR3 DNA sequence: TGTTCCAGCAGCTTAGCGAGGTCGGGAACCTACAATGAGCAGTTCTTC. Full variable domain (remainder filled in from reference TRBV7-9 and TRBJ2-1): DTGVSQNPRHKITKRGQNVTFRCDPISEHNRLYWYRQTLGQGPEFLTYFQNEAQLEKSRLLSDRFSAERPKGSFSTLEIQRTEQGDSAMYLCSSSLARSGTYNEQFFGPGTRLTVL.

This chain connects TRBV9 to TRBJ2-1; 8 bases map to TRBD1. The CDR3 sequence is 18 residues long. Germline lookup yields CDR1 SGDLS and CDR2 YYNGEE. The junction had 15 bases not matched to a gene; V was cut back by 2 bases and J by 5 bases. In DNA form, the CDR3 reads TGTGCCAGCAGCGTCTCCATTATGAGGGGACAGGCGGACAATGAGCAGTTCTTC. This codes for CASSVSIMRGQADNEQFF.

The chain employs TRBV29-1 and TRBJ2-7; 8 bases fit TRBD1. The CDR3 totals 11 residues. J was trimmed by 6 bases and V by 6 bases; bases with no gene match: 4. Germline CDR1 is SQVTM and CDR2 is ANQGSEA. CDR3 amino acids: CSVDTGGEQYF. CDR3 sequence (DNA): TGCAGCGTGGATACAGGGGGCGAGCAGTACTTC.

The rearrangement joins TRBV28 to TRBJ2-7; 9 positions agree with TRBD1. The CDR3 extends over 14 amino acids. V was clipped by 5 bases and J by 2 bases; unmatched bases: 4. The germline gives CDR1 MDHEN, CDR2 SYDVKM. The CDR3 DNA reads as TGTGCCAGCAGTCCGAGACAGGGGGCCTACGAGCAGTACTTC. Its protein is CASSPRQGAYEQYF.

This clone appeared a few times. CDR3 DNA: TGTGCCAGCAGTTTGATGACAGGGACCCCCAATCAGCCCCAGCATTTT. This codes for CASSLMTGTPNQPQHF. The V gene is TRBV28, the J gene TRBJ1-5, with 7 bases that match TRBD1. Germline CDR1 and CDR2: MDHEN and SYDVKM. The V segment lost 3 bases and the J segment 3 bases; nucleotides outside the gene matches: 8. The CDR3 totals 16 residues.

This clone has a handful of counts. J is TRBJ1-4 and V is TRBV15; 7 nucleotides line up with TRBD1. J lost 4 bases, V lost 6 bases, and 2 bases had no gene match. The CDR3 is 13 amino acids. The germline CDR1 and CDR2 sequences are LNHNV and YYDKDF (reference sequence). CDR3 coding DNA: TGTGCCACCAGGGGACAGATTAATGAAAAACTGTTTTTT. As protein: CATRGQINEKLFF.

The CDR3 nucleotides are TGTGCCAGCAGCCAAGGGACTAGCGGGAGAGGTGGGGAGCTGTTTTTT. It yields the protein CASSQGTSGRGGELFF. This chain uses TRBV14 with TRBJ2-2; 13 nucleotides align to TRBD2. The CDR3 spans 16 residues. The V gene's germline CDR1 is SGHDN and CDR2 FVKESK. V trimming: 1 base; J trimming: 8 bases; junction bases outside the gene matches: 4.

This clone has more than one count but fewer than ten. The chain employs TRBV7-3 and TRBJ2-2; TRBD2 matches 8 bases. The CDR3 length is 18 residues. Looked up from germline, CDR1 is SGHTA and CDR2 is FQGTGA. Trimming at V came to 1 base and at J to 4 bases, leaving 11 bases not matched to a gene. CDR3 DNA sequence: TGTGCCAGCAGCTTAAATCGGGGGGGCAGGGTAACCACCGGGGAGCTGTTTTTT. This codes for CASSLNRGGRVTTGELFF.

This clone was observed once. The chain carries TRBV9 and TRBJ2-1; 10 bases line up with TRBD2. The length of the CDR3 is 15 residues. Germline values: CDR1 SGDLS, CDR2 YYNGEE. With 6 bases clipped from V and 4 bases from J, the junction kept 7 bases outside the gene matches. CDR3 residues: CASTPGTSVYNEQFF. The CDR3 DNA is TGTGCCAGCACCCCCGGGACTAGCGTATACAATGAGCAGTTCTTC.

The V and J genes are TRBV5-1 and TRBJ2-7; TRBD1 matches 11 bases. With 3 bases clipped from V and 7 bases from J, the junction kept 9 bases outside the gene matches. Germline V lookup: CDR1 SGHRS, CDR2 YFSETQ. The CDR3 extends over 15 amino acids. The CDR3 here is CASSSGTGGFGEQYF. The CDR3 bases are TGCGCCAGCAGCTCTGGGACAGGGGGTTTTGGAGAGCAGTACTTC.